This T cell receptor (beta chain) was recovered during a study of T cell repertoires in cytomegalovirus infection. A single record per CDR3 protein comes from TCRdb applying MiXCR to the reads. Altogether around 570,000 distinct CDR3 sequences are present, approximately 40% being singletons, with the ten largest covering 48%. Whole-study results and caveats: CMV-specific TCR beta clonotypes restricted by HLA-C were the ones dominating the ex vivo response.

Deletions cut 0 bases from V and 3 bases from J, with 12 bases between. Per germline, CDR1 MNHEY and CDR2 SVGEGT. There are 16 residues in the CDR3. This clonotype has only a few counts. Its antigen remains unknown. The receptor comes from a human donor in good health (CMV status not recorded). Some clones in this sample may be carry-over from other donors' samples. Sequenced material: cultured PBMCs, taken from culture after CMV antigen stimulation. The V and J genes are TRBV6-2 or TRBV6-3 and TRBJ2-1; tentative D call: TRBD2 (6 bases). The CDR3 DNA reads as TGTGCCAGCAGTTACTCACGGGACTTGTTCTACAATGAGCAGTTCTTC. Translating gives CASSYSRDLFYNEQFF.